A selection of T cell receptor beta chains follows, all from one sample in a study of blood T cell repertoires in COVID-19. Assay: immunoSEQ multiplex PCR; the TCRdb copy retains only in-frame clones and omits some. This sample has about 290,000 clones, with over 80% found just once. The sequenced sample was peripheral blood. These receptors originate from a woman between 45 and 65 years old with active or convalescent COVID-19. The CDR3 runs from the conserved cysteine through the conserved F or W. D genes are given only for firm matches. The listing skips clone size in some rows; elsewhere it reads once, few, many or a size class.

CDR3 length: 15; clone size: NA; V gene: TRBV4-1; J gene: TRBJ2-2; D gene: NA; CDR3 DNA: TGCGCCAGCAGCCACCCACTAGGCAACACCGGGGAGCTGTTTTTT; CDR3 protein: CASSHPLGNTGELFF
CDR3 length: 14; clone size: NA; V gene: TRBV5-1; J gene: TRBJ2-2; D gene: NA; CDR3 DNA: TGCGCCAGCAGACCAAGCGGGAACACCGGGGAGCTGTTTTTT; CDR3 protein: CASRPSGNTGELFF
CDR3 length: 8; clone size: NA; V gene: TRBV7-9; J gene: TRBJ1-1; D gene: NA; CDR3 DNA: TGTGCCAGCAGCCCTGCTTTCTTT; CDR3 protein: CASSPAFF
CDR3 length: 16; clone size: NA; V gene: TRBV3-1/TRBV3-2; J gene: TRBJ2-3; D gene: TRBD2; CDR3 DNA: TGTGCCAGCAGCCGGGGACTAGCGGGAGTGGGAGATACGCAGTATTTT; CDR3 protein: CASSRGLAGVGDTQYF
CDR3 length: 16; clone size: NA; V gene: TRBV7-8; J gene: TRBJ1-3; D gene: NA; CDR3 DNA: TGTGCCAGCAGCTTAATAAGCACGTTCTCTGGAAACACCATATATTTT; CDR3 protein: CASSLISTFSGNTIYF
CDR3 length: 18; clone size: NA; V gene: TRBV23-1; J gene: TRBJ1-1; D gene: NA; CDR3 DNA: TGCGCCAGCAGTCAATCGGAAGGGGCAGGGTATAGTTACACTGAAGCTTTCTTT; CDR3 protein: CASSQSEGAGYSYTEAFF
CDR3 length: 15; clone size: NA; V gene: TRBV4-2; J gene: TRBJ1-1; D gene: NA; CDR3 DNA: TGTGCCAGCAGCAAAGAAACAGGATCGAACACTGAAGCTTTCTTT; CDR3 protein: CASSKETGSNTEAFF
CDR3 length: 14; clone size: NA; V gene: TRBV6-5; J gene: TRBJ2-2; D gene: TRBD2; CDR3 DNA: TGTGCCAGCAGACTAGCGGGACCTGTCGGGGAGCTGTTTTTT; CDR3 protein: CASRLAGPVGELFF
CDR3 length: 13; clone size: few; V gene: TRBV29-1; J gene: TRBJ1-4; D gene: NA; CDR3 DNA: TGCAGCGTGGGGGGGCCGCTTCATGAAAAACTGTTTTTT; CDR3 protein: CSVGGPLHEKLFF
CDR3 length: 15; clone size: NA; V gene: TRBV23-1; J gene: TRBJ1-2; D gene: NA; CDR3 DNA: TGCGCCAGCAGTCAATCGAGCGCCTCTAGCCCTGGCTACACCTTC; CDR3 protein: CASSQSSASSPGYTF
CDR3 length: 16; clone size: NA; V gene: TRBV9; J gene: TRBJ1-3; D gene: NA; CDR3 DNA: TGTGCCAGCAGCGTAGATACGGTTTCCTCTGGAAACACCATATATTTT; CDR3 protein: CASSVDTVSSGNTIYF
CDR3 length: 16; clone size: once; V gene: TRBV6-1; J gene: TRBJ2-1; D gene: TRBD2; CDR3 DNA: TGTGCCAGCAGTGAACTAGCGGGAGGGAGGTACAATGAGCAGTTCTTC; CDR3 protein: CASSELAGGRYNEQFF
CDR3 length: 14; clone size: NA; V gene: TRBV29-1; J gene: TRBJ1-4; D gene: TRBD1; CDR3 DNA: TGCAGCGTGAGAGGAACAGGGGGTAATGAAAAACTGTTTTTT; CDR3 protein: CSVRGTGGNEKLFF
CDR3 length: 13; clone size: many; V gene: TRBV10-3; J gene: TRBJ1-2; D gene: NA; CDR3 DNA: TGTGCCATCAGTGAATTGGGGCAGAATGGCTACACCTTC; CDR3 protein: CAISELGQNGYTF
CDR3 length: 13; clone size: NA; V gene: TRBV7-9; J gene: TRBJ1-1; D gene: NA; CDR3 DNA: TGTGCCAGCAGCTTAGCGCTGGAGGCTGAAGCTTTCTTT; CDR3 protein: CASSLALEAEAFF
CDR3 length: 15; clone size: NA; V gene: TRBV6-5; J gene: TRBJ2-7; D gene: NA; CDR3 DNA: TGTGCCAGCAGACTGGGGGGGCAGCGATATCACGAGCAGTACTTC; CDR3 protein: CASRLGGQRYHEQYF
CDR3 length: 16; clone size: once; V gene: TRBV9; J gene: TRBJ1-2; D gene: NA; CDR3 DNA: TGTGCCAGCAGCGTAGGGCAGGGGCGAATAGACTATGGCTACACCTTC; CDR3 protein: CASSVGQGRIDYGYTF
CDR3 length: 16; clone size: few; V gene: TRBV3-1/TRBV3-2; J gene: TRBJ2-2; D gene: TRBD1; CDR3 DNA: TGTGCCAGCAGCCATCACAGGGGGATTGACTCCGGGGAGCTGTTTTTT; CDR3 protein: CASSHHRGIDSGELFF
CDR3 length: 15; clone size: NA; V gene: TRBV19; J gene: TRBJ1-2; D gene: TRBD1; CDR3 DNA: TGTGCCAGTAGTATATGGACAGGGGGGTCTGATGGCTACACCTTC; CDR3 protein: CASSIWTGGSDGYTF
CDR3 length: 13; clone size: once; V gene: TRBV2; J gene: TRBJ1-3; D gene: TRBD1; CDR3 DNA: TGTGCCAGCAGTGATGACAGGGCATACACCATATATTTT; CDR3 protein: CASSDDRAYTIYF